These 15 T cell receptor beta chains share one sample of origin, sequenced in a study of cytotoxic CD8 clonotypes in ibrutinib-treated CLL. Produced via immunoSEQ multiplex PCR; TCRdb's table is partial and in-frame only. The data contain 57,000 or so clones, 54% of them singletons. The sample here was PBMCs, taken at disease progression, from a patient treated with ibrutinib. These receptors were obtained from a human donor with chronic lymphocytic leukemia.

The chain employs TRBV28 and TRBJ1-3; D is ambiguous. The CDR3 loop spans 13 amino acids. Trimming removed 10 bases at V and 0 bases at J, with 10 bases between. Germline lookup yields CDR1 MDHEN and CDR2 SYDVKM. Here the CDR3 reads CATRQRSGNTIYF. Here the CDR3 DNA reads TGTGCCACCCGTCAGCGCTCTGGAAACACCATATATTTT.

The rearrangement links TRBV2 to TRBJ1-5; 7 nucleotides agree with TRBD1. Trimming took 5 bases from V and 6 from J; bases not matched to a gene: 7. CDR1 SNHLY and CDR2 FYNNEI come from the germline V gene. This CDR3 comprises 14 residues. CDR3 protein: CASSTDRVSQPQHF. The CDR3 DNA sequence: TGTGCCAGCAGTACAGACAGGGTCTCTCAGCCCCAGCATTTT.

V gene TRBV27 combines with J gene TRBJ1-2, with D unresolved. The CDR3 covers 13 residues. The germline V gene encodes CDR1 MNHEY and CDR2 SMNVEV (reference sequence). Trimming took 5 bases from V and 4 from J, leaving 11 bases between them. CDR3 region: CASSITPTYGYTF. The CDR3 nucleotides are TGTGCCAGCAGTATAACACCGACCTATGGCTACACCTTC.

V gene TRBV5-6 combines with J gene TRBJ2-3; tentatively, D is TRBD1 or TRBD2 (5 bases each). V was shortened by 7 bases and J by 2 bases, with 17 bases between the two germline ends. Looked up from germline, CDR1 is SGHDT and CDR2 is YYEEEE. The CDR3 spans 15 residues. In DNA form, the CDR3 reads TGTGCCAGCCGGATCCGGGACCGCTACACAGATACGCAGTATTTT. Its protein product is CASRIRDRYTDTQYF.

The rearrangement uses TRBV30 and TRBJ1-3; tentatively, D is TRBD1 (5 bases). The CDR3 has 13 residues. Germline V gene data show CDR1 as GTSNPN and CDR2 as SVGIG (reference sequence). CDR3 bases: TGTGCATTGGAGGGACCGGGGGGAAACACCATATATTTT. Residues: CALEGPGGNTIYF.

The chain employs TRBV28 and TRBJ1-5; no reliable D call. Germline V gene data show CDR1 as MDHEN and CDR2 as SYDVKM. CDR3 length equals 12 residues. V was shortened by 8 bases and J by 1 base, with 6 bases between the two germline ends. Written as DNA, the CDR3 is TGTGCCAGCGATCGGAGCAATCAGCCCCAGCATTTT. Protein: CASDRSNQPQHF.

The V call is TRBV7-6, the J call TRBJ2-2, with D perhaps matching TRBD2 (6 bases). This CDR3 is built from 14 residues. Trimming left V 1 base short and J 7 bases short, with 10 bases between. Germline CDR1 and CDR2: SGHVS and FNYEAQ. Here the CDR3 DNA reads TGTGCCAGCAGCTTAGAACCGGGGGTCGGGGAGCTGTTTTTT. It translates to CASSLEPGVGELFF. The whole variable domain, filled in from reference TRBV7-6 and TRBJ2-2, reads GAGVSQSPRYKVTKRGQDVALRCDPISGHVSLYWYRQALGQGPEFLTYFNYEAQQDKSGLPNDRFSAERPEGSISTLTIQRTEQRDSAMYRCASSLEPGVGELFFGEGSRLTVL.

The chain carries TRBV19 and TRBJ1-5; perhaps TRBD1 as D (5 bases). V was clipped by 10 bases and J by 5 bases, with 21 bases between them. Germline CDR1 reads LNHDA; CDR2 reads SQIVND (reference sequence). This CDR3 region has 15 residues. For the CDR3, the DNA is TGTGCCACCGAGGGGCGCGGGACGGCATATCAGCCCCAGCATTTT. This translates into CATEGRGTAYQPQHF.

The rearrangement uses TRBV30 and TRBJ1-2; D unclear. CDR3 length: 17 amino acids. The ends were cut back, 0 bases at V and 4 bases at J, with 21 bases in the middle. CDR1 and CDR2 (germline): GTSNPN, SVGIG (reference sequence). CDR3: CAWSVLFVWEKPYGYTF. In DNA form, the CDR3 reads TGTGCCTGGAGTGTACTTTTCGTCTGGGAGAAACCCTATGGCTACACCTTC. Drawing the rest from reference TRBV30 and TRBJ1-2, the complete variable domain is SQTIHQWPATLVQPVGSPLSLECTVEGTSNPNLYWYRQAAGRGLQLLFYSVGIGQISSEVPQNLSASRPQDRQFILSSKKLLLSDSGFYLCAWSVLFVWEKPYGYTFGSGTRLTVV.

This clone was counted many times. The chain employs TRBV7-2 and TRBJ2-3; D gene ambiguous. V lost 6 bases to trimming and J lost 4 bases, with 17 bases between them. The germline V gene has CDR1 SGHTA and CDR2 FQGNSA. The CDR3 is 15 amino acids. The CDR3 loop is CASRTTLGVSDTQYF. The CDR3 region has the DNA TGTGCCAGCAGAACGACTCTAGGAGTCTCAGATACGCAGTATTTT. The variable domain in full, completed from reference TRBV7-2 and TRBJ2-3, reads GAGVSQSPSNKVTEKGKDVELRCDPISGHTALYWYRQSLGQGLEFLIYFQGNSAPDKSGLPSDRFSAERTGGSVSTLTIQRTQQEDSAVYLCASRTTLGVSDTQYFGPGTRLTVL.

Only a few counts were recorded for this clone. The CDR3 loop reads CASSPRQAPRMGEQYF. CDR3 sequence (DNA): TGTGCCAGCAGTCCCCGACAGGCCCCCCGGATGGGTGAGCAGTACTTC. This chain links TRBV27 with TRBJ2-7; tentative D call: TRBD1 (6 bases). The CDR3 extends over 16 amino acids. Germline-derived CDR1 and CDR2 are MNHEY and SMNVEV (reference sequence). The ends were cut back, 5 bases at V and 7 bases at J, with 24 bases in the middle.

The chain combines TRBV11-3 with TRBJ2-2; D not certain. This CDR3 is built from 12 residues. Trimming stripped 2 bases from V and 6 bases from J, with 4 bases between. Germline lookup yields CDR1 SGHNT and CDR2 YENEEA. The CDR3 here is CASSLSPGELFF. CDR3 nucleotides: TGTGCCAGCAGCTTATCCCCCGGGGAGCTGTTTTTT.

This clone was observed a handful of times. The genes are TRBV18 and TRBJ1-2; D call uncertain. Looked up from germline, CDR1 is KGHSH and CDR2 is LQKENI. Trimming removed 2 bases at V and 3 bases at J, with 13 bases between. There are 15 residues in the CDR3. The CDR3 protein is CASSPAGSLHYGYTF. Here the CDR3 DNA reads TGTGCCAGCTCACCAGCGGGCTCTTTACACTATGGCTACACCTTC.

V usage is TRBV7-9 and J usage is TRBJ1-1, with D uncertain. The CDR3 length is 14 residues. V was cut by 3 bases and J by 2 bases, with 10 bases left in between. CDR1 SEHNR and CDR2 FQNEAQ come from the germline V gene (reference sequence). In DNA, the CDR3 is TGTGCCAGCAGCTTCCCTCTGGACAACACTGAAGCTTTCTTT. It translates to CASSFPLDNTEAFF.

As DNA, the CDR3 is TGTGCCAGCAGCCAGGGGGGCAATCAGCCCCAGCATTTT. Protein sequence: CASSQGGNQPQHF. The V gene is TRBV9, the J gene TRBJ1-5, with 7 positions matching TRBD1. This CDR3 spans 13 amino acids. Trimming removed 4 bases from V and 2 bases from J; junction bases left unmatched: 0. CDR1 and CDR2 from the germline V gene are SGDLS and YYNGEE.